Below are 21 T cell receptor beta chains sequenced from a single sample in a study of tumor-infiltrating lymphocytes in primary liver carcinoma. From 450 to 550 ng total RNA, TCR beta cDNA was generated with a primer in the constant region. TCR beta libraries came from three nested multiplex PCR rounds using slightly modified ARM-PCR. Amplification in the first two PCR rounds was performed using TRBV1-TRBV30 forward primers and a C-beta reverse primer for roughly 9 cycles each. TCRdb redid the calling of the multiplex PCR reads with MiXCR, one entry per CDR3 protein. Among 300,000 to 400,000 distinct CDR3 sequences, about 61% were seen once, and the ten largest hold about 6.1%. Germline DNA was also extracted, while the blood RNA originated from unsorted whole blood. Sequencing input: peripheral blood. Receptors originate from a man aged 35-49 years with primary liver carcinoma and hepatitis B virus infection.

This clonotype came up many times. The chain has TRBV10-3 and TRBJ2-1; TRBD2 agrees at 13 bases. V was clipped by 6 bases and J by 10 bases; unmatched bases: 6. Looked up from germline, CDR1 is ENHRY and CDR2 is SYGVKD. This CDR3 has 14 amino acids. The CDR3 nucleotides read TGTGCCATCAGCGGACTAGCGGGAGTAGACGAGCAGTTCTTC. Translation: CAISGLAGVDEQFF.

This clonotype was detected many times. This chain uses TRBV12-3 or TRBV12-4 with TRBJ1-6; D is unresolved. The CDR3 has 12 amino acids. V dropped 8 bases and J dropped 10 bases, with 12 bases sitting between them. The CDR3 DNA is TGTGCCAGCGGGTGGGAGAGGTCACCCCTCCACTTT. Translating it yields CASGWERSPLHF.

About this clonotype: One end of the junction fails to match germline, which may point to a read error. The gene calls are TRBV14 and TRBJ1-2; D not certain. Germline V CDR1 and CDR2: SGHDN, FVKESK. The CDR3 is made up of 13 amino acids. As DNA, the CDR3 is TGTGCCAGCAGCACCCGGCCCTCCGATGGCTACATCTTC. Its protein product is CASSTRPSDGYIF.

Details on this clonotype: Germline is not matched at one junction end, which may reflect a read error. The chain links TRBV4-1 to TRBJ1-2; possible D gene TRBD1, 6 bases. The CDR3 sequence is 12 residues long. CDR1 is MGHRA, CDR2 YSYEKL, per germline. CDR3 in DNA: TGCGCCTGCAGCCAGGACAGTTATGACTACACCTTC. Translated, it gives CACSQDSYDYTF.

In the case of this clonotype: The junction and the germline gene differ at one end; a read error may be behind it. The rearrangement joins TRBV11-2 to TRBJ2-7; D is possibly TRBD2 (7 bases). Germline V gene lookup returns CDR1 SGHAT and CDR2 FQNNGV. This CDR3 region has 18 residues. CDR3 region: CANSFRGGGIGQSIEQYF. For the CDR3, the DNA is TGTGCCAACAGCTTTAGGGGAGGGGGTATCGGACAGAGTATCGAGCAGTACTTC.

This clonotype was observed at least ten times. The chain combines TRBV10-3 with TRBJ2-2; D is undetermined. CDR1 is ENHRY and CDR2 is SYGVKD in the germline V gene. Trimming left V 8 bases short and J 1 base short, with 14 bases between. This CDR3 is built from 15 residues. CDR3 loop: CAIGEGQLNTGELFF. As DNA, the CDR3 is TGTGCCATCGGGGAAGGTCAGCTGAACACCGGGGAGCTGTTTTTT.

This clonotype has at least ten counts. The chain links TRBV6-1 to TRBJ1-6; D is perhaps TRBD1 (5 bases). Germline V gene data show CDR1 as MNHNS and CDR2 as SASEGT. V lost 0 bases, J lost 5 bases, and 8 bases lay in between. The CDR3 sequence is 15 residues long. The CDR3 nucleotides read TGTGCCAGCAGTGAAGCGCGAGGGGATAATTCACCCCTCCACTTT. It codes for CASSEARGDNSPLHF.

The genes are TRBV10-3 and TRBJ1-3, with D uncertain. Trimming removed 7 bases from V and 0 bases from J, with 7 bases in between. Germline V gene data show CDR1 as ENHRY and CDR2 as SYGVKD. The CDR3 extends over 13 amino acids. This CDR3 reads CAIMEDSGNTIYF. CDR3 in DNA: TGTGCCATCATGGAAGACTCTGGAAACACCATATATTTT.

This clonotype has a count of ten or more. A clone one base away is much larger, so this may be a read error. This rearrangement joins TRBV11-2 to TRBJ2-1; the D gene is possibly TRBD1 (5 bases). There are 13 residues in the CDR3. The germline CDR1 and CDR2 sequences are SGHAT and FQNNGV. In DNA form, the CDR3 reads TGTGCCAGCAGCTCACAGGTCTACGATGAGCAGTTCTTC. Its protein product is CASSSQVYDEQFF.

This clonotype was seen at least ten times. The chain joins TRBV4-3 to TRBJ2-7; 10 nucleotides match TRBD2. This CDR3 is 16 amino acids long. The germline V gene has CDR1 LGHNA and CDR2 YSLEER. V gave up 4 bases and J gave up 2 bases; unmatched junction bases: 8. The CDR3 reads CASSPGASGGTYEQYF. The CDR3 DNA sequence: TGCGCCAGCAGCCCTGGGGCTAGCGGGGGAACCTACGAGCAGTACTTC.

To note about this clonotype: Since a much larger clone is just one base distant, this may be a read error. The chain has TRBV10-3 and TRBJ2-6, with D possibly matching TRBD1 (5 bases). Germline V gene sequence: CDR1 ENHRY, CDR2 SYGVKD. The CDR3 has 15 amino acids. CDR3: CAITIGVSGTNVLTF. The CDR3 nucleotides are TGTGCCATCACAATAGGGGTTTCTGGGACCAACGTCCTGACTTTC.

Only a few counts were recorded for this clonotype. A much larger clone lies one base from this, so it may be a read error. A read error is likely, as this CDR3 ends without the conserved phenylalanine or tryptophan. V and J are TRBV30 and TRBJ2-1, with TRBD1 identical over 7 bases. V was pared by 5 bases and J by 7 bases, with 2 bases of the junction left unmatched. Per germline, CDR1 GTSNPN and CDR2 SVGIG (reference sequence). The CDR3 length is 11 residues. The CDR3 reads CAWAGGNEQFL. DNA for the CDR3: TGTGCCTGGGCAGGGGGAAATGAGCAGTTCCTC.

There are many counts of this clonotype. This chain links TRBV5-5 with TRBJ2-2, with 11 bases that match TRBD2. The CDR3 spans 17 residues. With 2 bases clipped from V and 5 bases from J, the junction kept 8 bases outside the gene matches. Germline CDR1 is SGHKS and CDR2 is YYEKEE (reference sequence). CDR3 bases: TGTGCCAGCAGCTTAACCACTAGCGGGAGTTTAACCGGGGAGCTGTTTTTT. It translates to CASSLTTSGSLTGELFF.

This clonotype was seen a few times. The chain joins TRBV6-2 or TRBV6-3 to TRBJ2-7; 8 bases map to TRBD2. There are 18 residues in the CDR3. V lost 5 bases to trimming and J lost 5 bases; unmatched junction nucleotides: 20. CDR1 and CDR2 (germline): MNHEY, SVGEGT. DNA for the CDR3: TGTGCCAGCAGTCCCGTGACGGGGCGGGAGGTAATATTTGACGAGCAGTACTTC. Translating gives CASSPVTGREVIFDEQYF.

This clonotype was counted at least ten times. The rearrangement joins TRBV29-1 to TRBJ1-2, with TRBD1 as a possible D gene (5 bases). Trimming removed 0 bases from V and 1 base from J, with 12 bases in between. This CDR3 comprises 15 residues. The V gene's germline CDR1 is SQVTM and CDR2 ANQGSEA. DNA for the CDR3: TGCAGCGTTGAAGATCTGGGGGAACTTAACTATGGCTACACCTTC. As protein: CSVEDLGELNYGYTF.

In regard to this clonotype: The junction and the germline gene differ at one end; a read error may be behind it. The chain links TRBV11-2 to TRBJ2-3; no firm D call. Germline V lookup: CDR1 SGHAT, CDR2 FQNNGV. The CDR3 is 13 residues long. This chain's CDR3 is CASNLIGSDTQYF. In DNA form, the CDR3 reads TGTGCCAGCAACTTAATAGGGTCAGATACGCAGTATTTC.

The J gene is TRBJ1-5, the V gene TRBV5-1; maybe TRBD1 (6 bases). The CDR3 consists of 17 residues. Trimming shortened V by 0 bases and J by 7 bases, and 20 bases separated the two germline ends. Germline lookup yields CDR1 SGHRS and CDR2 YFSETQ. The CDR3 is CASSLGEDSFGKQPQHF. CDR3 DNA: TGCGCCAGCAGCTTGGGAGAGGACAGTTTTGGGAAACAGCCCCAGCATTTT.

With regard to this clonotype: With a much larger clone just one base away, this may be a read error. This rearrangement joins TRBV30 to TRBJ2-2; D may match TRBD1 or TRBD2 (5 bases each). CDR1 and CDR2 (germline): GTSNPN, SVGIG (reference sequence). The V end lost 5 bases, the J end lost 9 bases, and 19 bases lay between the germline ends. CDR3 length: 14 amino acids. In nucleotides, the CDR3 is TGTGCCTGGGGAATAAAAGGGGACCCGTGGGAGCTGTTTTTT. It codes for CAWGIKGDPWELFF.

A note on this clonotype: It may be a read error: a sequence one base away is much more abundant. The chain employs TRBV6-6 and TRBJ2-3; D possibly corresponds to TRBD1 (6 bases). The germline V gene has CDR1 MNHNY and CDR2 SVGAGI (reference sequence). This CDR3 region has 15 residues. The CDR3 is CSSSEDSYYTDTQYF. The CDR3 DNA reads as TGTTCCAGCAGCGAGGACAGTTATTACACAGATACGCAGTATTTT.

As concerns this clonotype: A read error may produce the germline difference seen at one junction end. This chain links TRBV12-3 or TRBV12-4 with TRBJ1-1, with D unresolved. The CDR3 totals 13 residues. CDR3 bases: TGTGCCAGCAGTTTGCGGACTGGAACTGAAGCTTCCTTT. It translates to CASSLRTGTEASF.

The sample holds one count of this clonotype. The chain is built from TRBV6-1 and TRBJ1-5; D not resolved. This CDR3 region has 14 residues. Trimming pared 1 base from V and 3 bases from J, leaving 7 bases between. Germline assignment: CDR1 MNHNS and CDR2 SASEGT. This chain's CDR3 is CASSEEGHNQPQHF. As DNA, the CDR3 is TGTGCCAGCAGTGAAGAGGGCCACAATCAGCCCCAGCATTTT.